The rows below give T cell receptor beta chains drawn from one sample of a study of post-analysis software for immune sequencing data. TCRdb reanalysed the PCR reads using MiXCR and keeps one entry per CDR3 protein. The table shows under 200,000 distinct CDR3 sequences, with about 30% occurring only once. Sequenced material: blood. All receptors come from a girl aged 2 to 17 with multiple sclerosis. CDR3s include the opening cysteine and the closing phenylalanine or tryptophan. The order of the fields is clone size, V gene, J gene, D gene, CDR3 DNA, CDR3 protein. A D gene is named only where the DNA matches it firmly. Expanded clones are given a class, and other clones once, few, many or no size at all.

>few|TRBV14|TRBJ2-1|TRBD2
TGTGCCAGCAGCCAATGGGCGGGGGGCTCCTACAATGAGCAGTTCTTC
CASSQWAGGSYNEQFF
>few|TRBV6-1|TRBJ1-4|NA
TGTGCCAGCAGTGACACCAGGGGAACTAATGAAAAACTGTTTTTT
CASSDTRGTNEKLFF
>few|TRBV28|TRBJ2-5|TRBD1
TGTGCCAGCAGTTTAGCCGGGACAGGGTTCCAAGAGACCCAGTACTTC
CASSLAGTGFQETQYF
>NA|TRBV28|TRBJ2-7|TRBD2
TGTGCCAGCAGTTTGGTGGGACTAGCGGGGGGGCACTCCTACGAGCAGTACTTC
CASSLVGLAGGHSYEQYF
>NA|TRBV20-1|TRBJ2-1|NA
TGCAGTGCTAGAGGAGGGCTGGGGAGGCAGTTCTTC
CSARGGLGRQFF
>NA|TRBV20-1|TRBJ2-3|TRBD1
TGCAGTGCCACACCCGGGACAGGGGGCGCCGGTCGGGATACGCAGTATTTT
CSATPGTGGAGRDTQYF
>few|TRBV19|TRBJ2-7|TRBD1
TGTGCCGCCGCCAGGGGGCTCGACTACGAGCAGTACTTC
CAAARGLDYEQYF
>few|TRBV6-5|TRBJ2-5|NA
TGTGCCAGCAGTAAACAGGGTCGGGAGACCCAGTACTTC
CASSKQGRETQYF
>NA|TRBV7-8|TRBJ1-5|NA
TGTGCCAGCAGCTACGACCGCGGGCCCCAGCATTTT
CASSYDRGPQHF
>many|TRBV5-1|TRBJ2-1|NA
TGCGCCAGCAGCCGGACGTACAATGAGCAGTTCTTC
CASSRTYNEQFF